These 19 T cell receptor beta chains share one sample of origin, sequenced in a study of cytomegalovirus exposure and HLA in healthy donors (dated by TCRdb to between 2016 and 2019). The protocol used for the library was the immunoSEQ multiplex PCR assay. The immuneACCESS repertoire file appears here via TCRdb, limited to in-frame rearrangements. These files lack a portion of the clones; in checked studies, under half of the deficit traces to unresolved V genes, and the cause of the others is not known. The table for this sample lists about 160,000 clones; 84% of them were counted only once. Of the sample, roughly a tenth falls within the top ten clones. Sequenced: PBMCs. The source of these receptors is a man aged 25 to 45 in good health and CMV-seropositive.

The gene calls are TRBV27 and TRBJ1-1; 12 bases are a match to TRBD1. J was trimmed by 8 bases and V by 9 bases; bases with no gene match: 16. CDR3 length equals 16 residues. Looked up from germline, CDR1 is MNHEY and CDR2 is SMNVEV (reference sequence). CDR3 sequence reads: CASQFHGGTGGSEAFF. CDR3 nucleotides: TGTGCCAGTCAGTTCCATGGCGGGACAGGGGGCTCGGAAGCTTTCTTT.

The chain is built from TRBV5-5 and TRBJ2-1; tentative D call: TRBD2 (6 bases). Trimming stripped 9 bases from V and 5 bases from J, with 18 bases between. This CDR3 has 14 residues. Looked up from germline, CDR1 is SGHKS and CDR2 is YYEKEE (reference sequence). CDR3 amino acids: CATQRASRNNEQFF. CDR3 nucleotides: TGTGCCACCCAGCGGGCCAGCCGAAACAATGAGCAGTTCTTC.

This chain joins TRBV2 and TRBJ1-5; D uncertain. Between the trimmed V and J ends, which lost 3 bases and 1 base, there was a span of 10 bases. The CDR3 loop spans 15 amino acids. The V gene's germline CDR1 is SNHLY and CDR2 FYNNEI. CDR3 amino acids: CASSESGNSNQPQHF. The CDR3 nucleotides are TGTGCCAGCAGTGAGAGCGGGAACAGCAATCAGCCCCAGCATTTT.

The CDR3 loop reads CAISEILELTDTQYF. In nucleotides, the CDR3 is TGTGCCATCAGTGAGATTCTGGAGCTCACAGATACGCAGTATTTT. This chain links TRBV10-3 with TRBJ2-3; D call uncertain. The CDR3 length is 15 residues. Trimming left V 2 bases short and J 2 bases short, with 11 bases between. CDR1 and CDR2 from the germline V gene are ENHRY and SYGVKD.

The CDR3 here is CASYPQGSYEQYF. For the CDR3, the DNA is TGCGCCAGCTATCCCCAGGGATCCTACGAGCAGTACTTC. The rearrangement uses TRBV5-1 and TRBJ2-7; tentatively, D is TRBD1 (5 bases). Between the trimmed V and J ends, which lost 7 bases and 1 base, there was a span of 12 bases. Germline CDR1 and CDR2: SGHRS and YFSETQ. CDR3 length: 13 amino acids.

This clone has more than one count but fewer than ten. The J gene is TRBJ2-5, the V gene TRBV30; 14 bases match TRBD2. Per the germline V gene, CDR1 is GTSNPN and CDR2 is SVGIG (reference sequence). The CDR3 covers 17 residues. After removal of 4 bases from V and 4 bases from J, the junction contained 11 bases not matched to a gene. In nucleotides, the CDR3 is TGTGCCTGGACTCCCGGGACTAGCGGGGGTGTAAGAGAGACCCAGTACTTC. Protein sequence: CAWTPGTSGGVRETQYF.

The rearrangement links TRBV5-1 to TRBJ2-7; D is possibly TRBD2 (6 bases). Germline assignment: CDR1 SGHRS and CDR2 YFSETQ. This CDR3 contains 20 residues. V dropped 1 base and J dropped 1 base, with 27 bases sitting between them. The CDR3 coding sequence is TGCGCCAGCAGCTTGAACTCAAGGTATGGCGGGATAGATCGTTCCTACGAGCAGTACTTC. It yields the protein CASSLNSRYGGIDRSYEQYF. The whole variable domain, filled in from reference TRBV5-1 and TRBJ2-7, reads KAGVTQTPRYLIKTRGQQVTLSCSPISGHRSVSWYQQTPGQGLQFLFEYFSETQRNKGNFPGRFSGRQFSNSRSEMNVSTLELGDSALYLCASSLNSRYGGIDRSYEQYFGPGTRLTVT.

The chain couples TRBV29-1 to TRBJ1-2, with D possibly matching TRBD1 (6 bases). Germline CDR1 SQVTM, CDR2 ANQGSEA. The CDR3 consists of 12 residues. The V end lost 3 bases, the J end lost 2 bases, and 7 bases lay between the germline ends. The CDR3 nucleotides are TGCAGCGTTGACCAGGGGAACTATGGCTACACCTTC. As protein: CSVDQGNYGYTF.

This rearrangement joins TRBV4-1 to TRBJ1-1; 7 nucleotides line up with TRBD1. CDR3 length equals 14 residues. CDR1 is MGHRA and CDR2 is YSYEKL in the germline V gene. The V segment lost 5 bases and the J segment 2 bases; nucleotides outside the gene matches: 5. CDR3 coding DNA: TGCGCCAGCAGCTCCCGGACAGGAAACACTGAAGCTTTCTTT. Translation: CASSSRTGNTEAFF.

This clone was detected only a few times. The chain joins TRBV18 to TRBJ1-6, with TRBD1 identical over 7 bases. The CDR3 extends over 14 amino acids. Germline trimming cut 5 bases from V and 5 bases from J; bases unmatched to any gene: 3. CDR1 is KGHSH, CDR2 LQKENI, per germline. The CDR3 is CASSSGQDNSPLHF. CDR3 in DNA: TGTGCCAGCTCATCTGGACAGGATAATTCACCCCTCCACTTT.

The chain carries TRBV18 and TRBJ1-3, with D possibly TRBD1 on 6 matching bases. The CDR3 totals 19 residues. V was trimmed by 2 bases and J by 0 bases, leaving 20 bases between them. CDR1 and CDR2 from the germline V gene are KGHSH and LQKENI. DNA of the CDR3: TGTGCCAGCTCACCATCGGGACACCAGCCTTTCTCCTCTGGAAACACCATATATTTT. This gives the protein CASSPSGHQPFSSGNTIYF.

The genes are TRBV6-5 and TRBJ2-1; TRBD2 matches at 10 bases. Germline V lookup: CDR1 MNHEY, CDR2 SVGAGI. This CDR3 is 15 amino acids long. The V segment lost 0 bases and the J segment 8 bases; nucleotides outside the gene matches: 4. CDR3 sequence reads: CASSYSGTSDDEQFF. The CDR3 DNA is TGTGCCAGCAGTTACTCGGGGACTAGCGACGATGAGCAGTTCTTC.

This chain joins TRBV6-5 and TRBJ1-5, with 8 positions matching TRBD1. Germline V CDR1 and CDR2: MNHEY, SVGAGI. This CDR3 has 13 residues. Germline trimming cut 2 bases from V and 6 bases from J; bases unmatched to any gene: 0. The CDR3 protein is CASSYDRGQPQHF. CDR3 sequence (DNA): TGTGCCAGCAGTTACGACAGGGGTCAGCCCCAGCATTTT.

The genes are TRBV19 and TRBJ1-5, with D possibly being TRBD1 (6 bases). The CDR3 is made up of 14 amino acids. V was pared by 2 bases and J by 5 bases, with 10 bases between. CDR1 and CDR2 (germline): LNHDA, SQIVND (reference sequence). CDR3 residues: CASSISGVHQPQHF. In nucleotides, the CDR3 is TGTGCCAGTAGTATATCAGGGGTGCATCAGCCCCAGCATTTT. Looking up the rest from reference TRBV19 and TRBJ1-5 gives the full variable domain: DGGITQSPKYLFRKEGQNVTLSCEQNLNHDAMYWYRQDPGQGLRLIYYSQIVNDFQKGDIAEGYSVSREKKESFPLTVTSAQKNPTAFYLCASSISGVHQPQHFGDGTRLSIL.

This chain links TRBV7-2 with TRBJ2-7; possible D gene TRBD1, 6 bases. Germline CDR1 reads SGHTA; CDR2 reads FQGNSA. V was cut by 0 bases and J by 4 bases, with 13 bases left in between. This CDR3 comprises 15 residues. The CDR3 spells CASSLAAGERYEQYF. The CDR3 coding sequence is TGTGCCAGCAGCTTAGCTGCAGGGGAACGGTACGAGCAGTACTTC.

This chain joins TRBV4-1 and TRBJ2-2; 8 bases fit TRBD1. V lost 4 bases and J lost 0; bases outside the gene matches: 7. This CDR3 is 17 amino acids long. Germline V gene data show CDR1 as MGHRA and CDR2 as YSYEKL. The CDR3 spells CASSRDRTVSNTGELFF. The DNA of the CDR3 is TGCGCCAGCAGCCGGGACAGGACAGTCTCGAACACCGGGGAGCTGTTTTTT.

CDR3 in amino acids: CASSALAISFNEQFF. In DNA, the CDR3 is TGTGCCAGCAGCGCCCTAGCGATCTCTTTCAATGAGCAGTTCTTC. The V and J genes are TRBV5-6 and TRBJ2-1, with D possibly matching TRBD2 (6 bases). Looked up from germline, CDR1 is SGHDT and CDR2 is YYEEEE. Trimming took 4 bases from V and 6 from J, leaving 17 bases between them. This CDR3 spans 15 amino acids.

This sequence joins TRBV5-4 and TRBJ2-5; D might be TRBD1 (6 bases). The V and J ends lost 0 bases and 2 bases respectively, with 14 bases between them. The CDR3 consists of 16 residues. Germline loops: CDR1 SGHNT, CDR2 YYREEE (reference sequence). The CDR3 sequence: CASSLGDISGQETQYF. The CDR3 DNA is TGTGCCAGCAGCTTGGGGGACATCTCCGGTCAAGAGACCCAGTACTTC. The full variable domain, rest sourced from reference TRBV5-4 and TRBJ2-5, is ETGVTQSPTHLIKTRGQQVTLRCSSQSGHNTVSWYQQALGQGPQFIFQYYREEENGRGNFPPRFSGLQFPNYSSELNVNALELDDSALYLCASSLGDISGQETQYFGPGTRLLVL.

The chain carries TRBV2 and TRBJ1-4, with D perhaps TRBD1 (5 bases). The CDR3 sequence is 16 residues long. The germline V and J ends were trimmed by 6 bases and 6 bases, with 20 bases remaining between them. Germline V CDR1 and CDR2: SNHLY, FYNNEI. The CDR3 loop reads CASSRVRRVQDEKLFF. The DNA of the CDR3 is TGTGCCAGCAGCAGGGTGAGGAGAGTCCAGGATGAAAAACTGTTTTTT. The full variable domain, its missing parts supplied by reference TRBV2 and TRBJ1-4, is EPEVTQTPSHQVTQMGQEVILRCVPISNHLYFYWYRQILGQKVEFLVSFYNNEISEKSEIFDDQFSVERPDGSNFTLKIRSTKLEDSAMYFCASSRVRRVQDEKLFFGSGTQLSVL.